The rows below give T cell receptor beta chains drawn from one sample of a study of cytomegalovirus exposure and HLA in healthy donors. The table came from immunoSEQ multiplex PCR; TCRdb's copy has only in-frame clones and leaves some out. The sample has about 150,000 clones, about 74% seen once. Sample: PBMCs. Receptors were obtained from a male donor in good health and CMV-seronegative. Both conserved end residues are part of each CDR3. The order of the fields is D gene, J gene, clone size, V gene, CDR3 DNA, CDR3 protein. A D gene is named only where the DNA matches it firmly. Clone sizes are given selectively: once, few, many, or a class where the clone is expanded.

d_call: .
j_call: TRBJ2-1
clone_size: .
v_call: TRBV9
cdr3_nt: TGTGCCAGCAGCCCGATACGGGAGTCCTACAATGAGCAGTTCTTC
cdr3_aa: CASSPIRESYNEQFF

d_call: .
j_call: TRBJ2-3
clone_size: .
v_call: TRBV6-1
cdr3_nt: TGTGCCAGCAGCCTCCCGGGGAAGCACATAAGGTATTTT
cdr3_aa: CASSLPGKHIRYF

d_call: .
j_call: TRBJ2-6
clone_size: .
v_call: TRBV18
cdr3_nt: TGTGCCAGCTCACAAGGAGTCCCTCTCTCTGGGGCCAACGTCCTGACTTTC
cdr3_aa: CASSQGVPLSGANVLTF

d_call: .
j_call: TRBJ2-7
clone_size: once
v_call: TRBV7-9
cdr3_nt: TGTGCCAGCAGCTTACCCGACAGGAGTAACTACGAGCAGTACTTC
cdr3_aa: CASSLPDRSNYEQYF

d_call: .
j_call: TRBJ2-5
clone_size: .
v_call: TRBV7-9
cdr3_nt: TGTGCCAGCAGCACCCCCCCGGCAGGCCTCCAAGAGACCCAGTACTTC
cdr3_aa: CASSTPPAGLQETQYF

d_call: TRBD1
j_call: TRBJ1-3
clone_size: few
v_call: TRBV10-3
cdr3_nt: TGTGCCACGCTACAGGGGGCTGGAAACACCATATATTTT
cdr3_aa: CATLQGAGNTIYF

d_call: TRBD2
j_call: TRBJ2-1
clone_size: .
v_call: TRBV4-1
cdr3_nt: TGCGCCAGCAGCCAAGAATCCGGGACTAGCGGGATCAACAATGAGCAGTTCTTC
cdr3_aa: CASSQESGTSGINNEQFF

d_call: TRBD2
j_call: TRBJ2-1
clone_size: .
v_call: TRBV5-6
cdr3_nt: TGTGCCAGCAGCTTTAAGGTTAGCGGGGCCTACAATGAGCAGCTCTTC
cdr3_aa: CASSFKVSGAYNEQLF

d_call: TRBD2
j_call: TRBJ2-1
clone_size: .
v_call: TRBV28
cdr3_nt: TGTGCCAGCAGCCAACTAGCGGGGTCTCGCAATGAGCAGTTCTTC
cdr3_aa: CASSQLAGSRNEQFF

d_call: TRBD1
j_call: TRBJ2-7
clone_size: few
v_call: TRBV7-9
cdr3_nt: TGTGCCAGCAGCCTCCAGGGGGCTTCGGGGGAGCAGTACTTC
cdr3_aa: CASSLQGASGEQYF

d_call: .
j_call: TRBJ1-5
clone_size: .
v_call: TRBV7-9
cdr3_nt: TGTGCCAGCAGCCGCGCAACAGGGATTCCCAATCAGCCCCAGCATTTT
cdr3_aa: CASSRATGIPNQPQHF

d_call: .
j_call: TRBJ2-3
clone_size: .
v_call: TRBV18
cdr3_nt: TGTGCCAGCTCACCACGGAGGACTGGCACAGATACGCAGTATTTT
cdr3_aa: CASSPRRTGTDTQYF

d_call: TRBD1
j_call: TRBJ1-1
clone_size: .
v_call: TRBV30
cdr3_nt: TGTGCCTGCCGTCGGGACAGGGGGAACACTGAAGCTTTCTTT
cdr3_aa: CACRRDRGNTEAFF

d_call: .
j_call: TRBJ2-1
clone_size: .
v_call: TRBV12-5
cdr3_nt: TGTGCTAGTGGCCCCCACGGGGGAACCAATGAGCAGTTCTTC
cdr3_aa: CASGPHGGTNEQFF

d_call: .
j_call: TRBJ2-1
clone_size: .
v_call: TRBV7-9
cdr3_nt: TGTGCCAGCAGCAGAGGGCCGGCGGACAATGAGCAGTTCTTC
cdr3_aa: CASSRGPADNEQFF

d_call: TRBD1
j_call: TRBJ2-7
clone_size: .
v_call: TRBV7-9
cdr3_nt: TGTGCCAGCAGCCCCGGGACAGGGTGGGACTCCTACGAGCAGTACTTC
cdr3_aa: CASSPGTGWDSYEQYF

d_call: TRBD2
j_call: TRBJ2-2
clone_size: .
v_call: TRBV10-3
cdr3_nt: TGTGCCATCAGTGAGTCTAGCGGGAGACGCGGGGAGCTGTTTTTT
cdr3_aa: CAISESSGRRGELFF

d_call: .
j_call: TRBJ2-3
clone_size: .
v_call: TRBV13
cdr3_nt: TGTGCCAGCAGCTTAGGGGGAGGGGGAGCCTCCAATCAGCCCCAGTATTTT
cdr3_aa: CASSLGGGGASNQPQYF

d_call: .
j_call: TRBJ2-3
clone_size: few
v_call: TRBV4-1
cdr3_nt: TGCGCCAGCAGCTTGGGGGGGGGCCTCATTCTAGGAGATACGCAGTATTTT
cdr3_aa: CASSLGGGLILGDTQYF

d_call: TRBD1
j_call: TRBJ2-7
clone_size: .
v_call: TRBV2
cdr3_nt: TGTGCCAGCAGTCGAAAGGGACAGGGGGACGAGCAGTACTTC
cdr3_aa: CASSRKGQGDEQYF

d_call: .
j_call: TRBJ2-3
clone_size: .
v_call: TRBV9
cdr3_nt: TGTGCCAGCAGCCCGGGACAAAGGCAGTATTTT
cdr3_aa: CASSPGQRQYF

d_call: TRBD1
j_call: TRBJ2-1
clone_size: .
v_call: TRBV27
cdr3_nt: TGTGCCAGTCCCCAGACGGAGTGCCGGGACAGGGGGCAGAGTGAGCAGTTCTTC
cdr3_aa: CASPQTECRDRGQSEQFF

d_call: .
j_call: TRBJ2-3
clone_size: .
v_call: TRBV11-3
cdr3_nt: TGTGCCAGCAGCTTAGAACATCAAGATACGCAGTATTTT
cdr3_aa: CASSLEHQDTQYF

d_call: .
j_call: TRBJ1-4
clone_size: .
v_call: TRBV28
cdr3_nt: TGTGCCAGTATCGGGTCGAGGAATAATGAAAAACTGTTTTTT
cdr3_aa: CASIGSRNNEKLFF

d_call: .
j_call: TRBJ1-6
clone_size: .
v_call: TRBV11-3
cdr3_nt: TGTGCCAGCAGCCCTGATACAGGGTACGGGCCCCTCCACTTT
cdr3_aa: CASSPDTGYGPLHF

d_call: .
j_call: TRBJ2-5
clone_size: .
v_call: TRBV19
cdr3_nt: TGTGCCAGTAGTATGTGGGGAAAAGAGGGAGAGACCCAGTACTTC
cdr3_aa: CASSMWGKEGETQYF

d_call: .
j_call: TRBJ2-7
clone_size: .
v_call: TRBV7-9
cdr3_nt: TGTGCCAGCAGCTTAGATTCCCCACTAGGCGAGCAGTACTTC
cdr3_aa: CASSLDSPLGEQYF

d_call: .
j_call: TRBJ1-1
clone_size: .
v_call: TRBV27
cdr3_nt: TGTGCCAGCAGTTTAGGTCCCTGGGGAGCATTGAACACTGAAGCTTTCTTT
cdr3_aa: CASSLGPWGALNTEAFF

d_call: TRBD1
j_call: TRBJ2-7
clone_size: once
v_call: TRBV7-6
cdr3_nt: TGTGCCAGCAGCCCGGGACAGGGGGGAGAGCAGTACTTC
cdr3_aa: CASSPGQGGEQYF

d_call: .
j_call: TRBJ2-7
clone_size: once
v_call: TRBV18
cdr3_nt: TGTGCCAGCTCACCTTCGACAGCTGTCTACGAGCAGTACTTC
cdr3_aa: CASSPSTAVYEQYF

d_call: .
j_call: TRBJ1-1
clone_size: few
v_call: TRBV2
cdr3_nt: TGTGCCAGCAGTCTGACGGGGAACACTGAAGCTTTCTTT
cdr3_aa: CASSLTGNTEAFF

d_call: TRBD1
j_call: TRBJ2-3
clone_size: .
v_call: TRBV2
cdr3_nt: TGTGCCAGCAGGGGACAGACAGATACGCAGTATTTT
cdr3_aa: CASRGQTDTQYF

d_call: TRBD2
j_call: TRBJ2-3
clone_size: .
v_call: TRBV2
cdr3_nt: TGTGCCAGCAGTCTTCGGGGGACTATTCCGTCGGATACGCAGTATTTT
cdr3_aa: CASSLRGTIPSDTQYF

d_call: TRBD2
j_call: TRBJ2-3
clone_size: few
v_call: TRBV27
cdr3_nt: TGTGCCAGCAGTACCCCCTCTAGCGGGGGGTCCTCGTTCACAGATACGCAGTATTTT
cdr3_aa: CASSTPSSGGSSFTDTQYF

d_call: .
j_call: TRBJ2-1
clone_size: once
v_call: TRBV27
cdr3_nt: TGTGCCAGCAGTTTATCGGGCCAGGGGAATGAGCAGTTCTTC
cdr3_aa: CASSLSGQGNEQFF

d_call: .
j_call: TRBJ2-2
clone_size: .
v_call: TRBV2
cdr3_nt: TGTGCCAGCAGTGAGTCCTCCGGGGAGCTGTTTTTT
cdr3_aa: CASSESSGELFF

d_call: .
j_call: TRBJ2-1
clone_size: .
v_call: TRBV7-6
cdr3_nt: TGTGCCAGCAGCCATAGGACAGCCCCTGAACAGTTCTTC
cdr3_aa: CASSHRTAPEQFF

d_call: TRBD1
j_call: TRBJ1-5
clone_size: .
v_call: TRBV5-8
cdr3_nt: TGTGCCAGCACCCGCCGGCAGGGGGCTTATCAGCCCCAGCATTTT
cdr3_aa: CASTRRQGAYQPQHF

d_call: .
j_call: TRBJ1-2
clone_size: once
v_call: TRBV21-1
cdr3_nt: TGTGCCAGCAGCAAAATGAACGGGGGATCGGATGGCTACACCTTC
cdr3_aa: CASSKMNGGSDGYTF

d_call: .
j_call: TRBJ2-6
clone_size: .
v_call: TRBV7-3
cdr3_nt: TGTGCCAGCAGCGCCACAGGGAGATCTGGGGCCAACGTCCTGACTTTC
cdr3_aa: CASSATGRSGANVLTF

d_call: .
j_call: TRBJ1-1
clone_size: .
v_call: TRBV6-4
cdr3_nt: TGTGCCAGCAGCGCACAGGGGAACACTGAAGCTTTCTTT
cdr3_aa: CASSAQGNTEAFF

d_call: TRBD2
j_call: TRBJ2-3
clone_size: .
v_call: TRBV7-7
cdr3_nt: TGTGCCAGCAGCTTAGAGGCTAGCGGGAGGTCAGATACGCAGTATTTT
cdr3_aa: CASSLEASGRSDTQYF

d_call: .
j_call: TRBJ1-1
clone_size: few
v_call: TRBV10-3
cdr3_nt: TGTGCCATCGGTGGGGGAGGGATGAACACTGAAGCTTTCTTT
cdr3_aa: CAIGGGGMNTEAFF

d_call: .
j_call: TRBJ1-1
clone_size: .
v_call: TRBV7-2
cdr3_nt: TGTGCCAGCAGCCTACCGACGGGGGGCGGGAACACTGAAGCTTTCTTT
cdr3_aa: CASSLPTGGGNTEAFF

d_call: TRBD2
j_call: TRBJ2-2
clone_size: .
v_call: TRBV11-2
cdr3_nt: TGTGCCAGCAGCCCACATAGCGGGAGGGACACCGGGGAGCTGTTTTTT
cdr3_aa: CASSPHSGRDTGELFF

d_call: .
j_call: TRBJ2-6
clone_size: .
v_call: TRBV7-2
cdr3_nt: TGTGCCAGCAGCTTAACAGGTGTGACAGTGTTCTCTGGGGCCAACGTCCTGACTTTC
cdr3_aa: CASSLTGVTVFSGANVLTF

d_call: TRBD1
j_call: TRBJ1-4
clone_size: .
v_call: TRBV28
cdr3_nt: TGTGCCAGCAGTACCGCGGGACAGAATGAAAAACTGTTTTTT
cdr3_aa: CASSTAGQNEKLFF

d_call: TRBD2
j_call: TRBJ2-2
clone_size: .
v_call: TRBV19
cdr3_nt: TGTGCCACACGATCTAACGGTAGCGGGGGGACTGAACAGGGCACCGGGGAGCTGTTTTTT
cdr3_aa: CATRSNGSGGTEQGTGELFF

d_call: TRBD1
j_call: TRBJ1-4
clone_size: .
v_call: TRBV9
cdr3_nt: TGTGCCAGCAGCCTCCAGGGGGCAGGGTCTAATGAAAAACTGTTTTTT
cdr3_aa: CASSLQGAGSNEKLFF

d_call: TRBD1
j_call: TRBJ1-2
clone_size: once
v_call: TRBV5-1
cdr3_nt: TGCGCCAGCAGCTTGGGACAGGGGAACCTATATGGCTACACCTTC
cdr3_aa: CASSLGQGNLYGYTF

d_call: TRBD1
j_call: TRBJ1-1
clone_size: .
v_call: TRBV19
cdr3_nt: TGTGCCAGTAGTATCGCAGGGGGGAACACTGAAGCTTTCTTT
cdr3_aa: CASSIAGGNTEAFF

d_call: TRBD1
j_call: TRBJ1-1
clone_size: .
v_call: TRBV27
cdr3_nt: TGTGCCAGCAGTTTTTCGACAGGGCCCACTGAAGCTTTCTTT
cdr3_aa: CASSFSTGPTEAFF

d_call: TRBD1
j_call: TRBJ1-6
clone_size: .
v_call: TRBV18
cdr3_nt: TGTGCCAGCTCAACCGACAGGGGCCTCTCACCCCTCCACTTT
cdr3_aa: CASSTDRGLSPLHF

d_call: TRBD2
j_call: TRBJ2-2
clone_size: .
v_call: TRBV2
cdr3_nt: TGTGCCAGCAGCGGCGGGGGAGTTTACACCGGGGAGCTGTTTTTT
cdr3_aa: CASSGGGVYTGELFF

d_call: .
j_call: TRBJ2-3
clone_size: few
v_call: TRBV2
cdr3_nt: TGTGCCAGCAGTGAAAGGGGGAATACGCAGTATTTT
cdr3_aa: CASSERGNTQYF

d_call: TRBD1
j_call: TRBJ2-7
clone_size: few
v_call: TRBV5-4
cdr3_nt: TGTGCCAGCAGCTTGGGGACAGGGGAAAACTCCTACGAGCAGTACTTC
cdr3_aa: CASSLGTGENSYEQYF

d_call: TRBD2
j_call: TRBJ2-1
clone_size: once
v_call: TRBV7-9
cdr3_nt: TGTGCCAGCAGCTTGAGCGGGGGGGCAGGTTCCTACAATGAGCAGTTCTTC
cdr3_aa: CASSLSGGAGSYNEQFF

d_call: .
j_call: TRBJ1-4
clone_size: .
v_call: TRBV7-8
cdr3_nt: TGTGCCAGCAGCTTAGCGGCCTCTGACTACGAAAAACTGTTTTTT
cdr3_aa: CASSLAASDYEKLFF